A single TCR beta chain is shown here with its context. The data stem from a study of blood T cell repertoires in COVID-19. The wider study: The study drew acute and convalescent COVID-19 samples from the United States, Italy and Spain.

Authors' processing steps: Using reference gene primer amplification, nucleated cell counts were estimated. This table comes from immunoSEQ multiplex PCR, and its TCRdb copy is limited to in-frame clones, with some not included. V, J and clone size derive from that table, while D and trimming were established from the DNA sequence. The sample consists of around 77,000 clones, roughly 80% of them appearing once. V was clipped by 10 bases and J by 9 bases; unmatched bases: 17. CDR1 and CDR2 (germline): LNHDA, SQIVND (reference sequence). The CDR3 length is 16 residues. The chain combines TRBV19 with TRBJ2-2; 10 bases are shared with TRBD2. This receptor was taken from a young man with COVID-19, enrolled during active disease. Sequenced input: peripheral blood. CDR3 bases: TGTGCCACCCGGGGATGGGCTAGCGGGGGACCTAGGGAGCTGTTTTTT. Translation gives CATRGWASGGPRELFF.